This T cell receptor (beta chain) was recovered during a study of shared clonotypes between healthy human individuals. Method: immunoSEQ multiplex PCR; TCRdb's copy keeps in-frame clones and lacks some. The sample records more than 2 million clones, roughly 95% being singletons. From germline, CDR1 is MNHNS and CDR2 SASEGT. Trimming took 10 bases from V and 0 from J, leaving 16 bases between them. The CDR3 contains 14 residues. The sequencing input was naive CD4+ T cells sorted from blood. The subset: CD45RA+ positively selected. The TCR was taken from a man aged 18-30 years in good health. The chain couples TRBV6-1 to TRBJ2-7; tentative D call: TRBD2 (5 bases). CDR3 region: CATQRGQISYEQYF. The CDR3 nucleotides read TGTGCCACCCAACGGGGTCAGATCTCCTACGAGCAGTACTTC.